Presented here are 20 T cell receptor beta chains from one specimen sequenced in a study of blood T cell repertoires in COVID-19. Sequencing used immunoSEQ multiplex PCR; TCRdb keeps in-frame clones, though not all of them. Counted here are 200,000 to 250,000 clones, 75% to 85% occurring once; the ten biggest clones make up 7.5% to 8%. The specimen sequenced was peripheral blood. The receptors were gathered from an elderly woman with COVID-19, enrolled during active disease.

The chain uses TRBV19 and TRBJ1-6; 7 bases fit TRBD1. Germline V gene lookup returns CDR1 LNHDA and CDR2 SQIVND (reference sequence). The CDR3 extends over 15 amino acids. After removal of 1 base from V and 7 bases from J, the junction contained 4 bases not matched to a gene. CDR3 amino acids: CASSIGGTVNSPLHF. DNA of the CDR3: TGTGCCAGTAGTATAGGCGGGACAGTAAATTCACCCCTCCACTTT.

The chain combines TRBV7-2 with TRBJ2-3; D may be TRBD2 (7 bases). This CDR3 comprises 14 residues. Per germline, CDR1 SGHTA and CDR2 FQGNSA. Trimming stripped 5 bases from V and 2 bases from J, with 11 bases between. The CDR3 loop is CASSPAGATDTQYF. The CDR3, as DNA: TGTGCCAGCAGCCCCGCGGGGGCCACAGATACGCAGTATTTT.

The J gene is TRBJ2-5, the V gene TRBV9, with a tentative D call TRBD1 (6 bases). V was shortened by 4 bases and J by 4 bases, with 11 bases between the two germline ends. This CDR3 has 13 amino acids. Germline V gene sequence: CDR1 SGDLS, CDR2 YYNGEE. The CDR3 nucleotides are TGTGCCAGCAGCCAGGACAGCCCAGAGACCCAGTACTTC. Protein sequence: CASSQDSPETQYF.

The V gene is TRBV28, the J gene TRBJ2-2; maybe TRBD1 (6 bases). V was cut by 5 bases and J by 3 bases, with 13 bases left in between. Germline CDR1 is MDHEN and CDR2 is SYDVKM. The CDR3 covers 15 residues. The CDR3: CASSVGQLDTGELFF. In DNA form, the CDR3 reads TGTGCCAGCAGTGTTGGACAGTTGGACACCGGGGAGCTGTTTTTT.

The V call is TRBV11-2, the J call TRBJ2-7, with 8 bases aligning to TRBD1. This CDR3 has 17 amino acids. J gave up 5 bases and V 3 bases, and 15 bases lay outside the gene matches. Germline V lookup: CDR1 SGHAT, CDR2 FQNNGV. DNA for the CDR3: TGTGCCAGCAGCTTCGCCCCTGACCGGACAGGGACCAACGAGCAGTACTTC. Encoded protein: CASSFAPDRTGTNEQYF.

V gene TRBV25-1 combines with J gene TRBJ2-5; 8 nucleotides match TRBD2. This CDR3 region has 16 residues. Trimming took 6 bases from V and 4 from J; bases not matched to a gene: 13. Germline V gene sequence: CDR1 MGHDK, CDR2 SYGVNS. CDR3: CASSPGAGGFRETQYF. The CDR3 DNA reads TGTGCCAGCAGCCCGGGGGCGGGAGGTTTTAGAGAGACCCAGTACTTC.

The chain employs TRBV18 and TRBJ1-1; D uncertain. The CDR3 spans 13 residues. The germline V gene encodes CDR1 KGHSH and CDR2 LQKENI. Trimming shortened V by 3 bases and J by 5 bases, and 10 bases separated the two germline ends. The CDR3 bases are TGTGCCAGCTCACCGGGCGCGACAACTGAAGCTTTCTTT. Translation gives CASSPGATTEAFF.

V is TRBV6-5 and J is TRBJ1-6, with D perhaps matching TRBD1 (5 bases). The V end lost 2 bases, the J end lost 10 bases, and 15 bases lay between the germline ends. Germline loops: CDR1 MNHEY, CDR2 SVGAGI. The CDR3 totals 15 residues. DNA of the CDR3: TGTGCCAGCAGTTACGGGGCTGATATGAGGTCACCCCTCCACTTT. This sequence encodes CASSYGADMRSPLHF.

The V gene is TRBV12-2, the J gene TRBJ1-5. TRBV12-2 represents a pseudogene. The CDR3 totals 13 residues. The CDR3 loop reads CASRLSGCQPQHF. As DNA, the CDR3 is TGTGCAAGTCGCTTATCGGGGTGCCAGCCCCAGCATTTT.

The chain combines TRBV7-2 with TRBJ2-3, with D perhaps matching TRBD2 (5 bases). The V gene lost 5 bases and the J gene lost 6 bases, with 24 bases spanning the gap. Germline V lookup: CDR1 SGHTA, CDR2 FQGNSA. The CDR3 spans 17 residues. The CDR3 DNA reads TGTGCCAGCAGCCCTAGCTTGAGGGCGGTACGGACGGATACGCAGTATTTT. Encoded protein: CASSPSLRAVRTDTQYF.

There are many counts of this clone. The V gene is TRBV7-9, the J gene TRBJ1-3, with D perhaps TRBD1 (6 bases). The germline V gene encodes CDR1 SEHNR and CDR2 FQNEAQ (reference sequence). The CDR3 consists of 15 residues. Trimming removed 1 base at V and 3 bases at J, with 10 bases between. In nucleotides, the CDR3 is TGTGCCAGCAGCTTAGGGGGGCGCGGTGGAAACACCATATATTTT. Encoded protein: CASSLGGRGGNTIYF.

This chain connects TRBV5-1 to TRBJ1-1, with D possibly TRBD1 on 6 matching bases. Germline-derived CDR1 and CDR2 are SGHRS and YFSETQ. The CDR3 sequence is 14 residues long. V was clipped by 4 bases and J by 6 bases, with 16 bases between them. The CDR3 loop reads CASSPVSGGAEAFF. CDR3 DNA: TGCGCCAGCAGCCCGGTGAGTGGGGGCGCTGAAGCTTTCTTT.

The rearrangement uses TRBV29-1 and TRBJ1-1; maybe TRBD1 (6 bases). Trimming cost V 7 bases and J 1 base, with 13 bases left between them. Germline CDR1 and CDR2: SQVTM and ANQGSEA. The CDR3 has 13 residues. CDR3 sequence reads: CSGGQNWNTEAFF. The CDR3 bases are TGCAGCGGTGGACAGAATTGGAACACTGAAGCTTTCTTT.

The rearrangement uses TRBV7-8 and TRBJ1-1; D not resolved. The CDR3 is made up of 13 amino acids. The V and J ends lost 4 bases and 6 bases respectively, with 12 bases between them. Germline loops: CDR1 SGHVS, CDR2 FQNEAQ. The CDR3 region is CASSSYRRSEAFF. CDR3 nucleotides: TGTGCCAGCAGCTCCTACCGGAGGTCTGAAGCTTTCTTT.

The chain carries TRBV6-4 and TRBJ2-7; TRBD1 agrees at 8 bases. Trimming cost V 8 bases and J 6 bases; bases outside gene matches: 12. Germline CDR1 reads MRHNA; CDR2 reads SNTAGT. This CDR3 comprises 14 residues. The CDR3 sequence is CASSEGQGLCEQYF. The CDR3 DNA follows: TGTGCCAGCTCGGAAGGACAGGGACTGTGCGAGCAGTACTTC.

J is TRBJ2-1 and V is TRBV6-2 or TRBV6-3; 13 bases line up with TRBD2. Germline CDR1 is MNHEY and CDR2 is SVGEGT. The CDR3 has 16 amino acids. With V trimmed by 6 bases and J by 9 bases, 11 bases remained unmatched. The CDR3 sequence is CASSWTSGSESTEQFF. The CDR3 nucleotides read TGTGCCAGCAGCTGGACTAGCGGGAGTGAGTCGACTGAGCAGTTCTTC.

V is TRBV6-1 and J is TRBJ1-2, with D possibly being TRBD1 (5 bases). The CDR3 contains 14 residues. Trimming took 7 bases from V and 3 from J, leaving 15 bases between them. The germline CDR1 and CDR2 sequences are MNHNS and SASEGT. The CDR3 sequence is CASTFTSTDYGYTF. The CDR3 coding sequence is TGTGCCAGCACCTTTACATCGACAGACTATGGCTACACCTTC.

The V call is TRBV2, the J call TRBJ1-4, with 8 bases matching TRBD1. The germline gives CDR1 SNHLY, CDR2 FYNNEI. V trimming: 1 base; J trimming: 8 bases; junction bases outside the gene matches: 9. This CDR3 region has 16 residues. CDR3 protein: CASSEGRGQGGEKLFF. As DNA, the CDR3 is TGTGCCAGCAGTGAAGGACGCGGACAGGGAGGCGAAAAACTGTTTTTT.

CDR3 coding DNA: TGTGCCAGCAGCTTAACCCCTTACTACGAGCAGTACTTC. Its translation is CASSLTPYYEQYF. The V and J genes are TRBV7-3 and TRBJ2-7; D remains unclear. The CDR3 loop spans 13 amino acids. The ends were cut back, 0 bases at V and 3 bases at J, with 6 bases in the middle. The germline V gene has CDR1 SGHTA and CDR2 FQGTGA. Using reference TRBV7-3 and TRBJ2-7 for the parts outside the CDR3, the full variable domain is GAGVSQTPSNKVTEKGKYVELRCDPISGHTALYWYRQSLGQGPEFLIYFQGTGAADDSGLPNDRFFAVRPEGSVSTLKIQRTERGDSAVYLCASSLTPYYEQYFGPGTRLTVT.

The rearrangement joins TRBV30 to TRBJ2-7; weak D call: TRBD2 (5 bases). Germline values: CDR1 GTSNPN, CDR2 SVGIG (reference sequence). Trimming took off 0 bases at V and 5 bases at J, with 8 bases between the two ends. This CDR3 comprises 12 residues. For the CDR3, the DNA is TGTGCCTGGAGTGTACTCGGGAACGAGCAGTACTTC. Encoded protein: CAWSVLGNEQYF.